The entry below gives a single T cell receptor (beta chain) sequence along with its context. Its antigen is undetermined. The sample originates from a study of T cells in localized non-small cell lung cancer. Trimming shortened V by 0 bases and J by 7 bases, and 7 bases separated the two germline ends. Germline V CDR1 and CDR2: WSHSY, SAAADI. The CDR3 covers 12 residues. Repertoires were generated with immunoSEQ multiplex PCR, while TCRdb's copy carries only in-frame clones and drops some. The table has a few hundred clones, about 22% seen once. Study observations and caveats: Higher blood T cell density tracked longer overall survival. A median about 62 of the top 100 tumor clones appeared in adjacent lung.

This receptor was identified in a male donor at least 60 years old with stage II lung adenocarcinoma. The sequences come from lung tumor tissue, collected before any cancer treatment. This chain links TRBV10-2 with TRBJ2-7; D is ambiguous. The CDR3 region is CASSESTQEQYF. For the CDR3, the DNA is TGCGCCAGCAGTGAGTCGACTCAAGAGCAGTACTTC.